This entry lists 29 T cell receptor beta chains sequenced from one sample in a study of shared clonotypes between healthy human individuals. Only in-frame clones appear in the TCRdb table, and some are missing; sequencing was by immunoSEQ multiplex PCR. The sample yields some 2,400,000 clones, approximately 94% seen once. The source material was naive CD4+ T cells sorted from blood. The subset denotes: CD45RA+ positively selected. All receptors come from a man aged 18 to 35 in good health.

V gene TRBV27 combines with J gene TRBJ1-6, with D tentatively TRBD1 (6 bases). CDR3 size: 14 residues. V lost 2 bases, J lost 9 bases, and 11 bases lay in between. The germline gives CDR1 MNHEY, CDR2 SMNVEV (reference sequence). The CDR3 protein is CASSLRGARSPLHF. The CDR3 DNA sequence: TGTGCCAGCAGTTTACGGGGGGCGCGTTCACCCCTCCACTTT.

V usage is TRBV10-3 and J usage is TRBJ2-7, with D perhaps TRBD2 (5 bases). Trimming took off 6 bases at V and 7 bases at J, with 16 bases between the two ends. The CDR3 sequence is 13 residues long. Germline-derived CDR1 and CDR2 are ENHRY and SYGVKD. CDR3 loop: CAIRGLAWDEQYF. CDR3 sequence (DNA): TGTGCCATCAGGGGCCTAGCATGGGATGAGCAGTACTTC.

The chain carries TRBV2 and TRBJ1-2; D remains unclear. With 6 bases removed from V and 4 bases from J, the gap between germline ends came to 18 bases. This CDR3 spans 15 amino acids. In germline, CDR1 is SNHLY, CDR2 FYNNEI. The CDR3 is CASSTGPPRVYGYTF. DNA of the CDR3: TGTGCCAGCAGCACGGGTCCGCCTCGAGTCTATGGCTACACCTTC. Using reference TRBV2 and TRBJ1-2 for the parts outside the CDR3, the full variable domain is EPEVTQTPSHQVTQMGQEVILRCVPISNHLYFYWYRQILGQKVEFLVSFYNNEISEKSEIFDDQFSVERPDGSNFTLKIRSTKLEDSAMYFCASSTGPPRVYGYTFGSGTRLTVV.

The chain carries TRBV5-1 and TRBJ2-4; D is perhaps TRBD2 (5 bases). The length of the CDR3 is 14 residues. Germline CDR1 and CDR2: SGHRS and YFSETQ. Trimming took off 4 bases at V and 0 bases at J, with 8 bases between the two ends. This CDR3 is CASSSGLAKNIQYF. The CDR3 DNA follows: TGCGCCAGCAGCAGCGGTCTAGCCAAAAACATTCAGTACTTC.

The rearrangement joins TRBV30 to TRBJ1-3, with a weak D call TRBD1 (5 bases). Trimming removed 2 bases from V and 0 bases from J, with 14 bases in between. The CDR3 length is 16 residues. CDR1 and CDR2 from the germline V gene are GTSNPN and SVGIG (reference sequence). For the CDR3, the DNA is TGTGCCTGGAGTACGGGAGGGGCGGGCTCTGGAAACACCATATATTTT. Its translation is CAWSTGGAGSGNTIYF.

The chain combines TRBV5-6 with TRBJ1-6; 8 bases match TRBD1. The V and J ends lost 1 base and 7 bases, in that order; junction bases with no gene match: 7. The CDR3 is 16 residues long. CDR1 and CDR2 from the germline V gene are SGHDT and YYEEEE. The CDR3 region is CASSLRTGLGNSPLHF. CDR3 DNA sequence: TGTGCCAGCAGCTTGAGGACAGGGCTGGGGAATTCACCCCTCCACTTT. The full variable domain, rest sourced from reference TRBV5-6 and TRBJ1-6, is DAGVTQSPTHLIKTRGQQVTLRCSPKSGHDTVSWYQQALGQGPQFIFQYYEEEERQRGNFPDRFSGHQFPNYSSELNVNALLLGDSALYLCASSLRTGLGNSPLHFGNGTRLTVT.

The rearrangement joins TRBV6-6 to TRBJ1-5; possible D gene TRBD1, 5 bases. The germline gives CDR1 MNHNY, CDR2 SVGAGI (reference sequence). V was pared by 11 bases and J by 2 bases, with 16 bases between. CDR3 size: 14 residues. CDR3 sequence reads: CAVNRGGGNQPQHF. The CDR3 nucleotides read TGTGCCGTGAATAGGGGCGGGGGCAATCAGCCCCAGCATTTT.

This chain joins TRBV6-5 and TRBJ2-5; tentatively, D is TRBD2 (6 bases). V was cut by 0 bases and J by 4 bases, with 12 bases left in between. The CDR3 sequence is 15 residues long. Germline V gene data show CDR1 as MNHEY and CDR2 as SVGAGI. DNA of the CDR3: TGTGCCAGCAGTTACTCGGCCATGCGGGGAGAGACCCAGTACTTC. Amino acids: CASSYSAMRGETQYF.

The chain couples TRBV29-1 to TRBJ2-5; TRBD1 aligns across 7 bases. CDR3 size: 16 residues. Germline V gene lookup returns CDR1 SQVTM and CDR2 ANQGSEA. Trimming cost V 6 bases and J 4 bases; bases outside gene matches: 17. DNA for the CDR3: TGCAGCGTCGTCGGGACACCTCGAGCAGGGGGAGAGACCCAGTACTTC. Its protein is CSVVGTPRAGGETQYF.

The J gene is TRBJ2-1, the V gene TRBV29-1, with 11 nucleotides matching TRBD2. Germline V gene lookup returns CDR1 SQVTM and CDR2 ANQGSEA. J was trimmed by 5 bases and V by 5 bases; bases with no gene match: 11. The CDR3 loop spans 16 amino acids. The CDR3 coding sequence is TGCAGCGTTAGGAGGTTAGCGGGAGGGCGGGACAATGAGCAGTTCTTC. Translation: CSVRRLAGGRDNEQFF.

The CDR3 spells CASSVNPGTGNEKLFF. CDR3 bases: TGTGCCAGCAGCGTAAACCCCGGGACAGGGAATGAAAAACTGTTTTTT. V gene TRBV9 combines with J gene TRBJ1-4; 9 bases map to TRBD1. V dropped 1 base and J dropped 5; count of bases not matched to a gene: 6. CDR1 is SGDLS and CDR2 is YYNGEE in the germline V gene. There are 16 residues in the CDR3.

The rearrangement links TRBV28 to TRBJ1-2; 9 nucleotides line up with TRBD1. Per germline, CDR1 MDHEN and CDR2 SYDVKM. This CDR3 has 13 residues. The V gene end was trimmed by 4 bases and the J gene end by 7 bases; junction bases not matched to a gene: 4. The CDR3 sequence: CASSWGQGGGYTF. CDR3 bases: TGTGCCAGCAGTTGGGGACAGGGTGGTGGCTACACCTTC.

CDR3 coding DNA: TGTGCCAGCAGCCCCCTGATACTAGCGGGAGTCTTGTCTGGCAATGAGCAGTTCTTC. Amino acid sequence: CASSPLILAGVLSGNEQFF. The V call is TRBV7-2, the J call TRBJ2-1, with 11 nucleotides matching TRBD2. CDR1 and CDR2 (germline): SGHTA, FQGNSA. CDR3 size: 19 residues. V gave up 5 bases and J gave up 6 bases; unmatched junction bases: 18. Full variable domain (outside the CDR3, taken from reference TRBV7-2 and TRBJ2-1): GAGVSQSPSNKVTEKGKDVELRCDPISGHTALYWYRQSLGQGLEFLIYFQGNSAPDKSGLPSDRFSAERTGGSVSTLTIQRTQQEDSAVYLCASSPLILAGVLSGNEQFFGPGTRLTVL.

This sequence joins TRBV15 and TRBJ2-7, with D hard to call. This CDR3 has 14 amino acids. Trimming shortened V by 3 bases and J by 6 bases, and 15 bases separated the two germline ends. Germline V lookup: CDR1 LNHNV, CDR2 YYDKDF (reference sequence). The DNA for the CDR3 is TGTGCCACCAGCAGGGCTGTCACCGTCTCCGAGCAGTACTTC. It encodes CATSRAVTVSEQYF.

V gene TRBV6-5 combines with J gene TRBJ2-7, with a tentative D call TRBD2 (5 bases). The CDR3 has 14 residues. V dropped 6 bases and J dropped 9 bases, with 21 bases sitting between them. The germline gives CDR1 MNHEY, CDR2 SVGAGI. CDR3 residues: CASSPVAGPRGQYF. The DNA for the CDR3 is TGTGCCAGCAGCCCGGTTGCAGGACCTCGGGGGCAGTACTTC.

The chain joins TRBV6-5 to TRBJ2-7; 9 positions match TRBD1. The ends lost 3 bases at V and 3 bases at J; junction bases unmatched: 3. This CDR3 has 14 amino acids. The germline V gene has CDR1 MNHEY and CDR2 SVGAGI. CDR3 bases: TGTGCCAGCAGTTATATGGGACAGGGCTACGAGCAGTACTTC. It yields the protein CASSYMGQGYEQYF.

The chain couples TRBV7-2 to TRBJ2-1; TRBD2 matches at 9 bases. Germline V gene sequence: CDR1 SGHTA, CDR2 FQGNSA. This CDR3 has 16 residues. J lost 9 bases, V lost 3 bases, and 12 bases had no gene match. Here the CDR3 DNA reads TGTGCCAGCAGCTTGGGAATGGGCGGGAGGGCCGCTGAGCAGTTCTTC. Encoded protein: CASSLGMGGRAAEQFF.

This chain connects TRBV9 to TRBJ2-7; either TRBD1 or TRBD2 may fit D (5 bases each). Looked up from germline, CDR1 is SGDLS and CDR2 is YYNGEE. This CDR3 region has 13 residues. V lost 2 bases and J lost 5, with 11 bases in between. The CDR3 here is CASSVGSGHEQYF. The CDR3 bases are TGTGCCAGCAGCGTGGGGTCGGGGCACGAGCAGTACTTC.

The CDR3 sequence is CASSQGDRGNNSPLHF. DNA for the CDR3: TGCGCCAGCAGCCAAGGGGACAGGGGAAATAATTCACCCCTCCACTTT. The V gene is TRBV4-1, the J gene TRBJ1-6, with 10 bases matching TRBD1. Trimming at V came to 1 base and at J to 5 bases, leaving 2 bases not matched to a gene. The CDR3 is 16 residues long. The germline gives CDR1 MGHRA, CDR2 YSYEKL.

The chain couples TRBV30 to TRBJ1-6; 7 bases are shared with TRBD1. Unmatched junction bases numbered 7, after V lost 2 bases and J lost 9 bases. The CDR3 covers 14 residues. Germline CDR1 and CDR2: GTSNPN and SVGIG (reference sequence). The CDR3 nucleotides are TGTGCCTGGAGTACCGGGACAGTTCGTTCACCCCTCCACTTT. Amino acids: CAWSTGTVRSPLHF.

The CDR3 nucleotides read TGTGCCTGGAGTGGAGGGACGGCATATGGCTACACCTTC. Protein sequence: CAWSGGTAYGYTF. This chain joins TRBV30 and TRBJ1-2; maybe TRBD1 (5 bases). The CDR3 runs to 13 residues. Germline values: CDR1 GTSNPN, CDR2 SVGIG (reference sequence). V lost 1 base, J lost 5 bases, and 11 bases lay in between.

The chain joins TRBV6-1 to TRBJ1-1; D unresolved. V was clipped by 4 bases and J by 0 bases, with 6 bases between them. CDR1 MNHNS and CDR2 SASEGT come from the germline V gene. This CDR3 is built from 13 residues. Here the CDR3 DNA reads TGTGCCAGCAGTGGGCTCATGAACACTGAAGCTTTCTTT. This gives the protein CASSGLMNTEAFF.

CDR3 coding DNA: TGTGCCAGTAGCCCCCCGGGCTTCAAAGAGACCCAGTACTTC. Amino acids: CASSPPGFKETQYF. The chain links TRBV19 to TRBJ2-5; D gene ambiguous. The length of the CDR3 is 14 residues. Germline V gene lookup returns CDR1 LNHDA and CDR2 SQIVND (reference sequence). Trimming removed 6 bases at V and 3 bases at J, with 14 bases between. Full variable domain (rest looked up from reference TRBV19 and TRBJ2-5): DGGITQSPKYLFRKEGQNVTLSCEQNLNHDAMYWYRQDPGQGLRLIYYSQIVNDFQKGDIAEGYSVSREKKESFPLTVTSAQKNPTAFYLCASSPPGFKETQYFGPGTRLLVL.

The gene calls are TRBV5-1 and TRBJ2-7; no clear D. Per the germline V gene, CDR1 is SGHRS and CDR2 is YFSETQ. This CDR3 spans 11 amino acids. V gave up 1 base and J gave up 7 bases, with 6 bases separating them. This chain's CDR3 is CASSLNAEQYF. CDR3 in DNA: TGCGCCAGCAGCTTGAATGCAGAGCAGTACTTC.

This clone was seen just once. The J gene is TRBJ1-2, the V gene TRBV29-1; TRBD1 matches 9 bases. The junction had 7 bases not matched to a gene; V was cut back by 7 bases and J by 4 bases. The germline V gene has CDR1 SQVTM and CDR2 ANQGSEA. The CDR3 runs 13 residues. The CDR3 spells CSARTGVGYGYTF. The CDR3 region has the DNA TGCAGCGCTAGGACAGGGGTAGGCTATGGCTACACCTTC.

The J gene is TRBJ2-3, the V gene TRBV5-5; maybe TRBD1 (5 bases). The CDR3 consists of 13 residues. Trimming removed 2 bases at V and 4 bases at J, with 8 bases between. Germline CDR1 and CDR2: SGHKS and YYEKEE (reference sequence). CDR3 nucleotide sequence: TGTGCCAGCAGCTTCCCACAGGCAGATACGCAGTATTTT. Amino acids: CASSFPQADTQYF.

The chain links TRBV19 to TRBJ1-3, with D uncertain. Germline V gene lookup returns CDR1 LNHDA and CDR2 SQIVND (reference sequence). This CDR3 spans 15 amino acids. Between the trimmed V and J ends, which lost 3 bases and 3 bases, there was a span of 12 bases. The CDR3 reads CASSIGYTGGNTIYF. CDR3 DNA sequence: TGTGCCAGTAGTATTGGCTATACGGGTGGAAACACCATATATTTT.

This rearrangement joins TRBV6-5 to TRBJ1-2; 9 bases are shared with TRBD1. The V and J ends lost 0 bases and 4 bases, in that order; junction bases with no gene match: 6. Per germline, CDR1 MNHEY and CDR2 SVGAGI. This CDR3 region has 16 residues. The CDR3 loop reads CASSYSKGQGIYGYTF. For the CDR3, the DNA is TGTGCCAGCAGTTACTCGAAAGGACAGGGGATCTATGGCTACACCTTC.

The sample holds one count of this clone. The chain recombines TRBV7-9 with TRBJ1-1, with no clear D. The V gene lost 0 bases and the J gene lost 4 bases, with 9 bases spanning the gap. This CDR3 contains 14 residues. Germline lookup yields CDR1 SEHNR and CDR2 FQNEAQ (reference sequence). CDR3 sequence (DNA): TGTGCCAGCAGCTTAGCACTAGGGTCCACTGAAGCTTTCTTT. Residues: CASSLALGSTEAFF.